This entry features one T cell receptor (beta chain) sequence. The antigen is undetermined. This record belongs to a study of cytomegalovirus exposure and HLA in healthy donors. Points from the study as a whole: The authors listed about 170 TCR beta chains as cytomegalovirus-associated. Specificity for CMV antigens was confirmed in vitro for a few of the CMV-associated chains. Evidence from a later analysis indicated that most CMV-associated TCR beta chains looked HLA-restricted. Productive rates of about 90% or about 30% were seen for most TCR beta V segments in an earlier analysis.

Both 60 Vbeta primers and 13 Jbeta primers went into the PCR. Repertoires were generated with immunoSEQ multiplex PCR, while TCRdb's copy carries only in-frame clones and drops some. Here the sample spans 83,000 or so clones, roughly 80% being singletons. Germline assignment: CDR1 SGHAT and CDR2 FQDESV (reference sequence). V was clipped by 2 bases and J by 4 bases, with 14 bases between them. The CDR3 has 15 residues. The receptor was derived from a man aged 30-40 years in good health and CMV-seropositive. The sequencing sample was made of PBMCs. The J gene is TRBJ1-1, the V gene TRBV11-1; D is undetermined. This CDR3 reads CASSLRPGVRTEAFF. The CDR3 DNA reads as TGTGCCAGCAGCTTAAGGCCCGGGGTGCGCACTGAAGCTTTCTTT. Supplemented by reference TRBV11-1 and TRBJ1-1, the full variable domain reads EAEVAQSPRYKITEKSQAVAFWCDPISGHATLYWYRQILGQGPELLVQFQDESVVDDSQLPKDRFSAERLKGVDSTLKIQPAELGDSAMYLCASSLRPGVRTEAFFGQGTRLTVV.